The sequence of this TCR beta chain was determined in a study of blood T cells in healthy people across ages. At least 7 million PBMCs were isolated per sample. General study findings and limits: Unsorted PBMC material precluded a definitive naive versus antigen-experienced comparison.

The authors ran a second PCR of roughly 7 to 11 cycles using a sample-barcoded 5' primer and a J-beta primer mix. TCRdb itself ran the 5' RACE reads through MiXCR, one entry per CDR3 protein. The table has more than 900,000 distinct CDR3 sequences, approximately 32% seen once. This clonotype was seen at least ten times. Its antigen is undetermined. This sample was also put to use in a study of T cells of mothers and their children. That investigation notes: Among related mother-child pairs, overlap was slightly higher than in unrelated pairs, though not significantly.

The clonotype was recovered from a woman aged 40 to 50 in good health. Sequenced sample: blood.

The CDR3: CASATGTGGPSNYGYTF. DNA for the CDR3: TGCGCCAGCGCGACAGGGACAGGGGGCCCCTCTAACTATGGCTACACCTTC. V is TRBV4-1 and J is TRBJ1-2, with 12 bases matching TRBD1. CDR1 is MGHRA and CDR2 is YSYEKL in the germline V gene. J gave up 0 bases and V 8 bases, and 10 bases lay outside the gene matches. This CDR3 has 17 residues.